Here is one TCR beta chain with its context. The data belong to a study of blood T cell repertoires in COVID-19. Whole-study context: Whether acute or convalescent, the COVID-19 samples came from the United States, Italy and Spain.

This CDR3 spans 16 amino acids. The germline V gene encodes CDR1 SGHTA and CDR2 FQGTGA. The junction had 5 bases not matched to a gene; V was cut back by 4 bases and J by 7 bases. In the authors' workflow: Researchers report that nucleated cell counts were estimated from reference gene primer amplification. Produced via immunoSEQ multiplex PCR; TCRdb's table is partial and in-frame only. From that table come the V and J calls and clone size; the DNA was used to work out D and trimming. The sample consists of more than 85,000 clones, 65% to 90% of them appearing once. The chain uses TRBV7-3 and TRBJ2-1; 15 bases are shared with TRBD2. The sample comprised peripheral blood. This clonotype was obtained from a man aged 55-75 years with acute or convalescent COVID-19. CDR3 loop: CASSSTGLAGGNEQFF. The CDR3 DNA reads TGTGCCAGCAGCTCAACGGGACTAGCGGGGGGAAATGAGCAGTTCTTC.